These 2 T cell receptor beta chains were all obtained from the same sample, sequenced in a study of blood T cell repertoires in COVID-19 (dated by TCRdb to about 2020). The method was the immunoSEQ multiplex PCR assay. The immuneACCESS repertoire file appears here via TCRdb, limited to in-frame rearrangements. These files lack a portion of the clones; in checked studies, under half of the deficit traces to unresolved V genes, and the cause of the others is not known. This sample is represented by about 220,000 clones; approximately 81% of them were singletons. Roughly 4.6% of the sample is held by the ten biggest clonotypes. Source material: peripheral blood. The receptors derive from a woman aged 60-70 years who had recovered from COVID-19.

DNA of the CDR3: TGTGCCAGCAGCCCTTTCGGGGGGCCCGGGGAGACCCAGTACTTC. This encodes CASSPFGGPGETQYF. V and J are TRBV9 and TRBJ2-5, with D possibly matching TRBD2 (7 bases). V lost 4 bases, J lost 5 bases, and 18 bases lay in between. CDR1 SGDLS and CDR2 YYNGEE come from the germline V gene. The CDR3 is 15 amino acids.

The chain is built from TRBV6-5 and TRBJ2-1; 9 positions match TRBD2. The V and J ends lost 9 bases and 7 bases, in that order; junction bases with no gene match: 13. The CDR3 extends over 15 amino acids. Germline values: CDR1 MNHEY, CDR2 SVGAGI. This chain's CDR3 is CASSATVREGNEQFF. In nucleotides, the CDR3 is TGTGCCAGTTCCGCAACAGTGCGGGAGGGGAATGAGCAGTTCTTC.